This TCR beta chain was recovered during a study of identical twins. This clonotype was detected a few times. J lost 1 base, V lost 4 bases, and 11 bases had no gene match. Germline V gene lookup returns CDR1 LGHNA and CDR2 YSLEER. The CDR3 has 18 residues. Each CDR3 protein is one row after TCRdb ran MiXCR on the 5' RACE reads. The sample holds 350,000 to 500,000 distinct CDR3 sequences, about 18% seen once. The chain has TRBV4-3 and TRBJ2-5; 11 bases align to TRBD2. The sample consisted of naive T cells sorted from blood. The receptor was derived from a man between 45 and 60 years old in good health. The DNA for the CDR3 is TGCGCCAGCAGCCCGGACAATAGACTAGCGGGATCCCAAGAGACCCAGTACTTC. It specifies CASSPDNRLAGSQETQYF.